The present T cell receptor (beta chain) was sequenced within a study of cytomegalovirus exposure and HLA in healthy donors. Healthy bone marrow donors made up the donors. The PCR made use of 60 Vbeta and 13 Jbeta primers. In the original analysis: A later analysis tallied some 80 million unique TCR beta chains, around 9.9 million of them shared. The protocol was immunoSEQ multiplex PCR, while the TCRdb copy is restricted to in-frame clones and leaves out a portion. That table supplies the V and J calls and clone size; D and trimming were determined from the DNA. This sample has roughly 160,000 clones, with over 60% found just once. The sequenced sample was PBMCs. The sequence came from a girl between 10 and 17 years old in good health and CMV-seronegative.

CDR3 DNA: TGCGCCAGCAGCTTGGAACAGGGAGGGACTGAAGCTTTCTTT. This sequence encodes CASSLEQGGTEAFF. The chain joins TRBV5-1 to TRBJ1-1; D is perhaps TRBD1 (6 bases). Germline CDR1 reads SGHRS; CDR2 reads YFSETQ. The CDR3 consists of 14 residues. Deletions cut 0 bases from V and 5 bases from J, with 11 bases between.